What follows are 9 T cell receptor beta chains derived from one specimen sequenced in a study of tumor-infiltrating lymphocytes in primary liver carcinoma. Each 20-30 mg portion of unsorted bulk tissue served as the source for co-extraction of RNA and DNA. From 500 to 600 ng of total RNA, TCR beta-specific cDNA was reverse-transcribed using a constant-region primer. Nested multiplex PCR, run for three rounds with slightly modified ARM-PCR, yielded TCR beta libraries. Primers for the first two PCR rounds were TRBV1-TRBV30 forward primers and a C-beta reverse primer (about 10 cycles per round). TCRdb used MiXCR to reprocess the multiplex PCR reads, holding one entry per CDR3 protein. The sample shows around 99,000 distinct CDR3 sequences, just over 65% of them seen only once. Sequencing was performed on tumor-adjacent normal liver tissue. The receptors come from a man aged 40-49 years with primary liver carcinoma and hepatitis B virus infection.

This clonotype was detected only once. Here the CDR3 reads CASSSRTGIWETYYEQYF. In DNA, the CDR3 is TGTGCCAGCAGCTCGAGGACGGGAATATGGGAAACTTACTACGAGCAGTACTTC. This rearrangement joins TRBV5-6 to TRBJ2-7, with TRBD2 as a possible D gene (5 bases). This CDR3 has 18 residues. The V end lost 3 bases, the J end lost 3 bases, and 25 bases lay between the germline ends. Germline CDR1 reads SGHDT; CDR2 reads YYEEEE.

This clonotype has ten or more counts. The chain uses TRBV5-1 and TRBJ2-7; tentative D call: TRBD2 (5 bases). The CDR3 covers 15 residues. Germline V gene lookup returns CDR1 SGHRS and CDR2 YFSETQ. V shed 1 base and J shed 0 bases, with 11 bases lying between them. CDR3 nucleotide sequence: TGCGCCAGCAGCTTGACAAGTGGGAGCTCCTACGAGCAGTACTTC. This codes for CASSLTSGSSYEQYF.

Comments on this clonotype: A read error may explain this, as a much larger clone is one base away. The V gene is TRBV13, the J gene TRBJ2-5, with D possibly matching TRBD2 (5 bases). The CDR3 totals 15 residues. CDR1 and CDR2 from the germline V gene are PRHDT and FYEKMQ (reference sequence). V shed 7 bases and J shed 4 bases, with 19 bases lying between them. The CDR3 loop is CASNPRVGGSETQYF. CDR3 DNA sequence: TGTGCCAGCAACCCGCGGGTTGGCGGCTCAGAGACCCAGTACTTC.

Turning to this clonotype: The junction differs from germline at one of its ends, possibly a read error. The rearrangement uses TRBV11-2 and TRBJ2-5; tentative D call: TRBD2 (5 bases). Germline values: CDR1 SGHAT, CDR2 FQNNGV. The length of the CDR3 is 14 residues. The CDR3 nucleotides are TGTGCCAGCACCCGGACTGAGTCCCAAGAGACCCGGTACTTC. Translating gives CASTRTESQETRYF.

The chain carries TRBV19 and TRBJ2-2; 11 bases match TRBD1. The CDR3 runs 16 residues. Trimming took 3 bases from V and 4 from J; bases not matched to a gene: 4. Germline V CDR1 and CDR2: LNHDA, SQIVND (reference sequence). The CDR3 is CASSILGTGGTGELFF. The CDR3 DNA sequence: TGTGCCAGTAGTATTCTCGGGACAGGGGGCACCGGGGAGCTGTTTTTT.

This rearrangement joins TRBV5-5 to TRBJ2-2; 8 bases agree with TRBD1. Germline V gene sequence: CDR1 SGHKS, CDR2 YYEKEE (reference sequence). CDR3 length: 13 amino acids. V dropped 4 bases and J dropped 10; count of bases not matched to a gene: 6. CDR3 residues: CASSQDRDEELFF. In DNA form, the CDR3 reads TGTGCCAGCAGCCAGGACAGGGACGAGGAGCTGTTTTTT.

The chain links TRBV5-1 to TRBJ2-5; perhaps TRBD2 as D (6 bases). The germline gives CDR1 SGHRS, CDR2 YFSETQ. With 2 bases removed from V and 2 bases from J, the gap between germline ends came to 7 bases. This CDR3 has 13 amino acids. DNA for the CDR3: TGCGCCAGCAGCTTCGCGGGACAAGAGACCCAGTACTTC. It encodes CASSFAGQETQYF.

As concerns this clonotype: A much more abundant neighbour one base away suggests this may be a read error. This chain joins TRBV10-2 and TRBJ1-2, with D possibly TRBD1 on 6 matching bases. The CDR3 runs to 15 residues. The germline CDR1 and CDR2 sequences are WSHSY and SAAADI. This CDR3 reads CANSESFGGARGYTF. The CDR3 DNA reads TGCGCCAACAGTGAGAGCTTTGGGGGCGCGAGAGGCTACACCTTC.

Details on this clonotype: The conserved closing phenylalanine or tryptophan is absent in this CDR3, likely reflecting a read error. The rearrangement uses TRBV12-3 or TRBV12-4 and TRBJ2-5; D is ambiguous. Trimming cost V 3 bases and J 5 bases, with 10 bases left between them. The CDR3 spans 13 residues. The CDR3 DNA is TGTGCCAGCAGTTTGGGCCGTCATGAGACCCAGTACTCC. Its translation: CASSLGRHETQYS.